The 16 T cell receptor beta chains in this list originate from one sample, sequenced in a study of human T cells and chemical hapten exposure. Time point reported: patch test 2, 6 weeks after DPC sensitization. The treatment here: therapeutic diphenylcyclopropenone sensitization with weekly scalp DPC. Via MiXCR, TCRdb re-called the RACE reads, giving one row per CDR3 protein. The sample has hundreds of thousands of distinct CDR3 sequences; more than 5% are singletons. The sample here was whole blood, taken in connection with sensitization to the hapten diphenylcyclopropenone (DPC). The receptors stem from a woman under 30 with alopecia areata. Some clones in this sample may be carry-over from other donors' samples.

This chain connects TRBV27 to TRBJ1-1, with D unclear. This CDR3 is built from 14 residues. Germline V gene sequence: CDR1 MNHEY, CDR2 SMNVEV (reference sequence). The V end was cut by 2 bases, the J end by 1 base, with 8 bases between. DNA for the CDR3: TGTGCCAGCAGTTTAAGGGAGACGAACACTGAAGCTTTCTTT. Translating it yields CASSLRETNTEAFF.

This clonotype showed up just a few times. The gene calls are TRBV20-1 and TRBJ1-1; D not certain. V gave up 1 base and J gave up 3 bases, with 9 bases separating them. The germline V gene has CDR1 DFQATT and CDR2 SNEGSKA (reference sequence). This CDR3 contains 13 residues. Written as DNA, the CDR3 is TGCAGTGCTAGAGTGGAGTTAGACACTGAAGCTTTCTTT. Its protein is CSARVELDTEAFF.

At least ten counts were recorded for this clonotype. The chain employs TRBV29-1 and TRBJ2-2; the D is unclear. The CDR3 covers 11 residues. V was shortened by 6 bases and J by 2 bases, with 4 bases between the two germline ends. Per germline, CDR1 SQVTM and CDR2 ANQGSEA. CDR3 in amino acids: CSVHNTGELFF. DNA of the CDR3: TGCAGCGTCCATAACACCGGGGAGCTGTTTTTT.

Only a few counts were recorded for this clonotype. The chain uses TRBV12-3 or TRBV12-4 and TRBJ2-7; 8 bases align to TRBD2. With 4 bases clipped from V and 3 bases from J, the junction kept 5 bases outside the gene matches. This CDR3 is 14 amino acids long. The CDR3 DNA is TGTGCCAGCAGTTATACTAGCGGCTTCTACGAGCAGTACTTC. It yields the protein CASSYTSGFYEQYF.

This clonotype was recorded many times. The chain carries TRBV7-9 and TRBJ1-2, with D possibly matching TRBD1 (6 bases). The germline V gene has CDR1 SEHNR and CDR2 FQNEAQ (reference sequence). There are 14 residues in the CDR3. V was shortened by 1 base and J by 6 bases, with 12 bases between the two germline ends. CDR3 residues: CASSLDLAGDGYTF. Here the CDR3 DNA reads TGTGCCAGCAGCTTAGATCTGGCAGGGGATGGCTACACCTTC.

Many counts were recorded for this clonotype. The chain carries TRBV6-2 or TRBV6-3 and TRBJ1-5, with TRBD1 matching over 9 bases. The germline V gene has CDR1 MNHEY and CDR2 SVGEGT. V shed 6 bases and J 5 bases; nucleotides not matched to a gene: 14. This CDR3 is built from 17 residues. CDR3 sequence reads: CASRRGQGMVGDQPQHF. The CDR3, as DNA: TGTGCCAGCAGACGGGGACAGGGAATGGTTGGGGATCAGCCCCAGCATTTT.

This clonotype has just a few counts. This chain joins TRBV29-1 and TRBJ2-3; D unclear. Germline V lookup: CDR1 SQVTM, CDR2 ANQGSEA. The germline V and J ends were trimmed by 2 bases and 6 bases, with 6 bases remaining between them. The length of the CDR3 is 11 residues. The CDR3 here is CSVERVDTQYF. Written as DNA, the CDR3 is TGCAGCGTTGAACGGGTTGATACGCAGTATTTT.

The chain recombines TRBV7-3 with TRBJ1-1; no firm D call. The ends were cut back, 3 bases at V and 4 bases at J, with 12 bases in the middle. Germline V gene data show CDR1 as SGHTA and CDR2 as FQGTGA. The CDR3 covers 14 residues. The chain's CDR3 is CASSFGVEGTEAFF. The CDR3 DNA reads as TGTGCCAGCAGCTTCGGAGTTGAGGGCACTGAAGCTTTCTTT. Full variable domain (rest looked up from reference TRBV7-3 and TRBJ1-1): GAGVSQTPSNKVTEKGKYVELRCDPISGHTALYWYRQSLGQGPEFLIYFQGTGAADDSGLPNDRFFAVRPEGSVSTLKIQRTERGDSAVYLCASSFGVEGTEAFFGQGTRLTVV.

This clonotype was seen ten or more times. CDR3 protein: CASSQAWNEQFF. The CDR3 nucleotides read TGTGCCAGCAGCCAAGCGTGGAATGAGCAGTTCTTC. V and J are TRBV3-1 and TRBJ2-1; D remains ambiguous. This CDR3 region has 12 residues. Looked up from germline, CDR1 is LGHDT and CDR2 is YNNKEL (reference sequence). V lost 1 base, J lost 7 bases, and 5 bases lay in between.

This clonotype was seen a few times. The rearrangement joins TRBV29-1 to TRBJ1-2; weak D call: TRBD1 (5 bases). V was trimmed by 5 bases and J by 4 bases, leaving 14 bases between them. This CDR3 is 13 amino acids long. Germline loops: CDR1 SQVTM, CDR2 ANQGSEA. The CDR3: CSVLGRDAYGYTF. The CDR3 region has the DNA TGCAGCGTTCTAGGCCGGGACGCCTATGGCTACACCTTC.

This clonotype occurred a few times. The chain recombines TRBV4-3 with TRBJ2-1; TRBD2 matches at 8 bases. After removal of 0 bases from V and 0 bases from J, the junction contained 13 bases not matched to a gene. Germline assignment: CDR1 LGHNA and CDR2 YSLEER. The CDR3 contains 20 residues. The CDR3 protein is CASSQDRLAGGPSSYNEQFF. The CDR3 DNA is TGCGCCAGCAGCCAAGATAGACTTGCGGGGGGCCCGAGCTCCTACAATGAGCAGTTCTTC.

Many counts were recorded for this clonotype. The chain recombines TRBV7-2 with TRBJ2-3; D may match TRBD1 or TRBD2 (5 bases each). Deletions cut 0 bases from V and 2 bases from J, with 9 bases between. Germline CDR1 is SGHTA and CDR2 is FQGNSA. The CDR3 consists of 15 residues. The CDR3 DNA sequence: TGTGCCAGCAGCTTAGCGGGACCGTACACAGATACGCAGTATTTT. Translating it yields CASSLAGPYTDTQYF.

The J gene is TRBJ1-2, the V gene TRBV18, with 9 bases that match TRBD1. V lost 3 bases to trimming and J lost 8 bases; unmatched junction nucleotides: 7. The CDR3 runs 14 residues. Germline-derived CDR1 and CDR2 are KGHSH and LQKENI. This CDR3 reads CASSPRDREIGYTF. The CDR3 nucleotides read TGTGCCAGCTCACCCAGGGACAGGGAGATCGGCTACACCTTC. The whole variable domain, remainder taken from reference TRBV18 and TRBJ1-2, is NAGVMQNPRHLVRRRGQEARLRCSPMKGHSHVYWYRQLPEEGLKFMVYLQKENIIDESGMPKERFSAEFPKEGPSILRIQQVVRGDSAAYFCASSPRDREIGYTFGSGTRLTVV.

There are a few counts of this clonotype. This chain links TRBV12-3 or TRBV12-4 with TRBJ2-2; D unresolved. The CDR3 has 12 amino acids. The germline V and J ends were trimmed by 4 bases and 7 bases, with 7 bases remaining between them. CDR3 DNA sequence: TGTGCCAGCAGTTGGACCGGCGGGGAGCTGTTTTTT. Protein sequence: CASSWTGGELFF.

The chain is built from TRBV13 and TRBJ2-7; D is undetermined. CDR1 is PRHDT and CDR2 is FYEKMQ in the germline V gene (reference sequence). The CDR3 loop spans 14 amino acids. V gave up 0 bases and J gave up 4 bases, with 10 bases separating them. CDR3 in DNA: TGTGCCAGCAGCTTAGGGGCCGGTGAATACGAGCAGTACTTC. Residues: CASSLGAGEYEQYF.

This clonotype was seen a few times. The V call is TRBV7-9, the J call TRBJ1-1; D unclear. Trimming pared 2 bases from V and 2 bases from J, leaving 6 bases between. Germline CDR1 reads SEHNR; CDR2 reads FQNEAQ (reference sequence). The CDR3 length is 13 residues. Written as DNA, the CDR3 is TGTGCCAGCAGCTTAAGTTATAACACTGAAGCTTTCTTT. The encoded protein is CASSLSYNTEAFF.